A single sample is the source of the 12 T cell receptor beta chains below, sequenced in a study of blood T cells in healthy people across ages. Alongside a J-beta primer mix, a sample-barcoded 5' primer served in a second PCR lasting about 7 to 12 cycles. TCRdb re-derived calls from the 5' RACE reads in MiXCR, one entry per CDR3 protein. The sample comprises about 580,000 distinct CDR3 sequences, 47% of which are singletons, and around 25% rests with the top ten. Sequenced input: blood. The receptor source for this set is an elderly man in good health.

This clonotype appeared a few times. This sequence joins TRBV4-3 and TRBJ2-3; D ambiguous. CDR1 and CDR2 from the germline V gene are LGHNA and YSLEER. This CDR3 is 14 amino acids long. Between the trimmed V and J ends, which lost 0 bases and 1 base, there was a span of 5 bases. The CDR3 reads CASSQDEGTDTQYF. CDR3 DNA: TGCGCCAGCAGCCAAGATGAGGGCACAGATACGCAGTATTTT.

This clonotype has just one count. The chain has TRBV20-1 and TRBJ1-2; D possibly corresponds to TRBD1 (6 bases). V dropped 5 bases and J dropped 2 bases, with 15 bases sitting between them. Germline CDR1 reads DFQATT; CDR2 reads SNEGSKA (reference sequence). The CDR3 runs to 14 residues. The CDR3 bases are TGCAGTGCTGTTTCAGGGGAGGGAAACTATGGCTACACCTTC. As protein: CSAVSGEGNYGYTF.

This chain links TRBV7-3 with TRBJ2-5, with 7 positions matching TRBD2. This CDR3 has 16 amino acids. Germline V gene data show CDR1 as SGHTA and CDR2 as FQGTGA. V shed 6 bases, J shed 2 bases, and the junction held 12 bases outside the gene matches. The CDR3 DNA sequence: TGTGCCAGCAGGCTTCGGGGCGGGAGTAATCAAGAGACCCAGTACTTC. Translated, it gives CASRLRGGSNQETQYF.

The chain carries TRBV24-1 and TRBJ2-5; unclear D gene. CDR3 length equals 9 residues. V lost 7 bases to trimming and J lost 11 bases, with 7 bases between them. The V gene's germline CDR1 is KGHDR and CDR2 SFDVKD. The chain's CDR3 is CATRVAQYF. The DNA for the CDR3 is TGTGCCACCAGAGTTGCGCAGTACTTC.

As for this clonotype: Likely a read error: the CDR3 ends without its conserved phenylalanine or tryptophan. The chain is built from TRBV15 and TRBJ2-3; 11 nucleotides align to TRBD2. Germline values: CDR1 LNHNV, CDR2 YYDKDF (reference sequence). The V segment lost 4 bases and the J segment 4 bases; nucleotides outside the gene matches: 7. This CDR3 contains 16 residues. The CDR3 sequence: CATSKPGLAEPDTQYI. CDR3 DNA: TGTGCCACCAGCAAACCGGGACTAGCGGAGCCAGATACGCAGTATATT.

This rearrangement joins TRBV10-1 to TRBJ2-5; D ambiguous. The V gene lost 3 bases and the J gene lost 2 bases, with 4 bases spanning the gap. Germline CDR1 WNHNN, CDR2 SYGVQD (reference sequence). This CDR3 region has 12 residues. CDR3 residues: CASSDQQETQYF. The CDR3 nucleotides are TGCGCCAGCAGTGACCAGCAAGAGACCCAGTACTTC.

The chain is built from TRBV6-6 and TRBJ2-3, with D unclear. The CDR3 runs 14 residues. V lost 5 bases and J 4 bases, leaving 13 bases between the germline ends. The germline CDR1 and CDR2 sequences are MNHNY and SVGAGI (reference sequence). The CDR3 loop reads CASSPSTEADTQYF. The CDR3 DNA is TGTGCCAGCAGTCCTTCTACGGAAGCAGATACGCAGTATTTT.

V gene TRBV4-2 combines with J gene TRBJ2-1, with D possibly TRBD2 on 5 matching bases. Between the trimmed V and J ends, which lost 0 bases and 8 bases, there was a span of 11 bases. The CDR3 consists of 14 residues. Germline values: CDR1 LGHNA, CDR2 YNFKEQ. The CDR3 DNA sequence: TGTGCCAGCAGCCAAGACGGAGGAAAGGATGAGCAGTTCTTC. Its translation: CASSQDGGKDEQFF.

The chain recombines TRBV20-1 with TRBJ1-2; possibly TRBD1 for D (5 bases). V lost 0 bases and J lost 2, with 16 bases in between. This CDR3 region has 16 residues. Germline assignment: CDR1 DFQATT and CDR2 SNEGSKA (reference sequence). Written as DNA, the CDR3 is TGCAGTGCTAGAGATCCGGGGGGTAGGGTAAACTATGGCTACACCTTC. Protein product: CSARDPGGRVNYGYTF.

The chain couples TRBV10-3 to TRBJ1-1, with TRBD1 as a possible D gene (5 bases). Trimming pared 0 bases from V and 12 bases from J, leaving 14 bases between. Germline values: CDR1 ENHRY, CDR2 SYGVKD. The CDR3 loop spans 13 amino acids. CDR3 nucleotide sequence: TGTGCCATCAGTGAGTCCCCGGAGGGGACGTCTTTCTTT. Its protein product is CAISESPEGTSFF.

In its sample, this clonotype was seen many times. The CDR3 DNA sequence: TGTGCCAGCAGCCAAGATCGACGGGGGGCTCAATCGGGCTACACCTTC. Residues: CASSQDRRGAQSGYTF. The V gene is TRBV4-2, the J gene TRBJ1-2; a possible D gene is TRBD1 (6 bases). V lost 0 bases, J lost 8 bases, and 19 bases lay in between. CDR1 and CDR2 (germline): LGHNA, YNFKEQ. The CDR3 is made up of 16 amino acids.

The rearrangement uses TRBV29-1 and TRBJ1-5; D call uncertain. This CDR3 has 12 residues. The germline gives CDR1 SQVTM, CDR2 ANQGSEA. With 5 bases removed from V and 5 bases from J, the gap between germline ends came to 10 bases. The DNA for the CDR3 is TGCAGCGTTAGGGATTTCGATCAGCCCCAGCATTTT. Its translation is CSVRDFDQPQHF. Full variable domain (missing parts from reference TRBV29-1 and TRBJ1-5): SAVISQKPSRDICQRGTSLTIQCQVDSQVTMMFWYRQQPGQSLTLIATANQGSEATYESGFVIDKFPISRPNLTFSTLTVSNMSPEDSSIYLCSVRDFDQPQHFGDGTRLSIL.